The 21 T cell receptor beta chains reported below all come from one sample, sequenced in a study of blood T cell repertoires in COVID-19. Data came from immunoSEQ multiplex PCR; TCRdb stores just in-frame clones and leaves some out. The data show roughly 500,000 clones, 80% to 90% seen once. The sample consisted of peripheral blood. The source is a human donor in a cohort sampled during active COVID-19.

V is TRBV21-1 and J is TRBJ1-1; TRBD1, the table's D call, lacks a check against the DNA. TRBV21-1 is recorded as a pseudogene. The CDR3 covers 17 residues. CDR3 sequence: CASSRKGGQDMNTEAFF. The CDR3 region has the DNA TGTGCCAGCAGCAGAAAGGGGGGACAGGACATGAACACTGAAGCTTTCTTT.

This clone was counted between two and nine times. DNA of the CDR3: TGTGCCTGGACCTCGGGCGCGGGTTCACCCCTCCACTTT. Its protein is CAWTSGAGSPLHF. V usage is TRBV30 and J usage is TRBJ1-6; D is uncertain. The CDR3 loop spans 13 amino acids. Germline V lookup: CDR1 GTSNPN, CDR2 SVGIG (reference sequence). The V end was cut by 4 bases, the J end by 9 bases, with 13 bases between.

The count of this clone is one. This chain joins TRBV5-1 and TRBJ2-1; 8 bases fit TRBD2. Per germline, CDR1 SGHRS and CDR2 YFSETQ. V was clipped by 3 bases and J by 8 bases; unmatched bases: 10. This CDR3 spans 15 amino acids. The CDR3 protein is CASSSPWGAGDEQFF. CDR3 nucleotides: TGCGCCAGCAGCTCCCCCTGGGGAGCGGGAGATGAGCAGTTCTTC.

CDR3 in amino acids: CASRLSRTCWGPSYEQYF. In DNA form, the CDR3 reads TGTGCAAGTCGCTTATCCCGGACCTGCTGGGGGCCCTCCTACGAGCAGTACTTC. V and J are TRBV12-2 and TRBJ2-7; TRBD1, the table's D call, was not compared with the DNA. TRBV12-2 is a known pseudogene. The CDR3 consists of 18 residues.

The gene calls are TRBV28 and TRBJ2-3, with D perhaps matching TRBD1 (6 bases). Germline V gene lookup returns CDR1 MDHEN and CDR2 SYDVKM. The CDR3 is 15 amino acids. V lost 6 bases and J 1 base, leaving 14 bases between the germline ends. In DNA, the CDR3 is TGTGCCAGCAGCCTAGTAGGGGGTGGCACAGATACGCAGTATTTT. It yields the protein CASSLVGGGTDTQYF.

The CDR3 region is CASTPYLGLAAYEQYF. In nucleotides, the CDR3 is TGTGCCAGCACGCCTTATTTGGGACTAGCGGCTTACGAGCAGTACTTC. The chain combines TRBV27 with TRBJ2-7, with 11 positions matching TRBD2. V lost 7 bases to trimming and J lost 4 bases; unmatched junction nucleotides: 12. Germline V gives CDR1 MNHEY, CDR2 SMNVEV (reference sequence). This CDR3 has 16 residues.

This rearrangement joins TRBV5-1 to TRBJ1-1; no clear D. The ends were cut back, 0 bases at V and 2 bases at J, with 8 bases in the middle. CDR1 and CDR2 from the germline V gene are SGHRS and YFSETQ. The CDR3 spans 14 residues. In nucleotides, the CDR3 is TGCGCCAGCAGCTTGGACAGAGTTAACACTGAAGCTTTCTTT. Translation gives CASSLDRVNTEAFF.

The J gene is TRBJ1-3, the V gene TRBV2; D call uncertain. CDR1 is SNHLY, CDR2 FYNNEI, per germline. Trimming cost V 4 bases and J 2 bases, with 6 bases left between them. The CDR3 totals 13 residues. CDR3 coding DNA: TGTGCCAGCAGTGGGAGGACTGGAAACACCATATATTTT. Protein sequence: CASSGRTGNTIYF.

This clone was counted between two and nine times. The chain recombines TRBV11-1 with TRBJ1-3, with TRBD1 matching 9 bases. V was pared by 5 bases and J by 0 bases, with 2 bases of the junction left unmatched. Germline assignment: CDR1 SGHAT and CDR2 FQDESV (reference sequence). CDR3 length equals 15 residues. As DNA, the CDR3 is TGTGCCAGCAGCCCGGGACAGGGCTCTGGAAACACCATATATTTT. Amino acids: CASSPGQGSGNTIYF.

The chain recombines TRBV9 with TRBJ2-3, with TRBD2 identical over 9 bases. The CDR3 runs to 16 residues. V was pared by 0 bases and J by 7 bases, with 9 bases of the junction left unmatched. The germline V gene has CDR1 SGDLS and CDR2 YYNGEE. CDR3 region: CASSVGGGLAVNTQYF. The CDR3 region has the DNA TGTGCCAGCAGCGTAGGCGGGGGACTAGCAGTTAATACGCAGTATTTT. Filled out from reference TRBV9 and TRBJ2-3, the complete variable domain reads DSGVTQTPKHLITATGQRVTLRCSPRSGDLSVYWYQQSLDQGLQFLIQYYNGEERAKGNILERFSAQQFPDLHSELNLSSLELGDSALYFCASSVGGGLAVNTQYFGPGTRLTVL.

This chain links TRBV5-1 with TRBJ1-2, with 12 nucleotides matching TRBD1. After removal of 0 bases from V and 6 bases from J, the junction contained 6 bases not matched to a gene. Germline V gene lookup returns CDR1 SGHRS and CDR2 YFSETQ. The CDR3 contains 16 residues. CDR3 protein: CASSLVGQGAVNGYTF. In nucleotides, the CDR3 is TGCGCCAGCAGCTTGGTGGGACAGGGGGCGGTGAATGGCTACACCTTC.

The chain joins TRBV10-3 to TRBJ1-2; 7 bases agree with TRBD1. CDR3 size: 14 residues. Germline V gene sequence: CDR1 ENHRY, CDR2 SYGVKD. V was pared by 4 bases and J by 4 bases, with 6 bases of the junction left unmatched. CDR3 DNA: TGTGCCATCAGTGCAGGGGGAGAAGGCTATGGCTACACCTTC. It encodes CAISAGGEGYGYTF.

The rearrangement links TRBV9 to TRBJ1-2; D may be TRBD1 (6 bases). Germline V gene data show CDR1 as SGDLS and CDR2 as YYNGEE. V shed 4 bases and J shed 4 bases, with 26 bases lying between them. This CDR3 comprises 18 residues. The CDR3 loop is CASSPRPLIALTGYGYTF. The CDR3 DNA sequence: TGTGCCAGCAGCCCCCGTCCCCTTATAGCATTGACAGGCTATGGCTACACCTTC.

A single count supports this clone. The V call is TRBV29-1, the J call TRBJ2-1, with 8 nucleotides matching TRBD2. Losses at the gene ends were 4 bases for V and 0 bases for J; bases not matched to a gene: 8. Germline CDR1 is SQVTM and CDR2 is ANQGSEA. The CDR3 consists of 16 residues. The CDR3 is CSVAREGPTSYNEQFF. The CDR3 DNA is TGCAGCGTTGCACGGGAGGGTCCTACCTCCTACAATGAGCAGTTCTTC.

This clone was recorded a few times. The chain combines TRBV18 with TRBJ2-5; maybe TRBD2 (5 bases). Trimming left V 3 bases short and J 4 bases short, with 12 bases between. CDR1 is KGHSH, CDR2 LQKENI, per germline. The CDR3 is 14 amino acids. The DNA of the CDR3 is TGTGCCAGCTCACCTACCGGGATAGGAGAGACCCAGTACTTC. Encoded protein: CASSPTGIGETQYF.

The chain is built from TRBV5-4 and TRBJ2-7, with 8 bases lining up with TRBD2. The CDR3 contains 16 residues. The germline gives CDR1 SGHNT, CDR2 YYREEE (reference sequence). After removal of 0 bases from V and 7 bases from J, the junction contained 12 bases not matched to a gene. CDR3 sequence: CASSLGGPGLVREQYF. In DNA, the CDR3 is TGTGCCAGCAGCTTGGGTGGACCGGGACTAGTAAGGGAGCAGTACTTC.

Only a few counts were recorded for this clone. The chain is built from TRBV18 and TRBJ1-5; D is uncertain. CDR1 is KGHSH and CDR2 is LQKENI in the germline V gene. The CDR3 is 14 residues long. V dropped 2 bases and J dropped 3 bases, with 8 bases sitting between them. Here the CDR3 DNA reads TGTGCCAGCTCACCATCAGGTTCCAATCAGCCCCAGCATTTT. It translates to CASSPSGSNQPQHF.

The chain couples TRBV19 to TRBJ2-1; 7 bases are a match to TRBD2. In germline, CDR1 is LNHDA, CDR2 SQIVND (reference sequence). The V gene end was trimmed by 6 bases and the J gene end by 4 bases; junction bases not matched to a gene: 15. The CDR3 runs to 17 residues. CDR3 sequence reads: CASRPWGGRAEYNEQFF. CDR3 nucleotide sequence: TGTGCCAGTAGGCCATGGGGTGGGAGGGCCGAATACAATGAGCAGTTCTTC.

The J gene is TRBJ2-3, the V gene TRBV9; 11 positions agree with TRBD2. CDR3 length equals 20 residues. The V gene's germline CDR1 is SGDLS and CDR2 YYNGEE. The V gene end was trimmed by 4 bases and the J gene end by 0 bases; junction bases not matched to a gene: 16. CDR3 nucleotide sequence: TGTGCCAGCAGCTCAACACGCCCGGGACTAGCGGTAACAAGCACAGATACGCAGTATTTT. It translates to CASSSTRPGLAVTSTDTQYF. Complete variable domain (other parts from reference TRBV9 and TRBJ2-3): DSGVTQTPKHLITATGQRVTLRCSPRSGDLSVYWYQQSLDQGLQFLIQYYNGEERAKGNILERFSAQQFPDLHSELNLSSLELGDSALYFCASSSTRPGLAVTSTDTQYFGPGTRLTVL.

The chain recombines TRBV5-4 with TRBJ2-3; 7 nucleotides line up with TRBD1. CDR1 SGHNT and CDR2 YYREEE come from the germline V gene (reference sequence). This CDR3 region has 17 residues. Trimming cost V 5 bases and J 2 bases; bases outside gene matches: 14. CDR3 protein: CASSPGSTGWNTDTQYF. The CDR3 DNA follows: TGTGCCAGCAGTCCGGGGTCGACAGGGTGGAACACAGATACGCAGTATTTT.

The chain links TRBV10-2 to TRBJ1-1; TRBD1 aligns across 7 bases. Germline V gene sequence: CDR1 WSHSY, CDR2 SAAADI. The length of the CDR3 is 14 residues. Germline trimming cut 6 bases from V and 0 bases from J; bases unmatched to any gene: 4. CDR3 coding DNA: TGCGCCAGCAGGGAGGGGGCTATGAACACTGAAGCTTTCTTT. It translates to CASREGAMNTEAFF.